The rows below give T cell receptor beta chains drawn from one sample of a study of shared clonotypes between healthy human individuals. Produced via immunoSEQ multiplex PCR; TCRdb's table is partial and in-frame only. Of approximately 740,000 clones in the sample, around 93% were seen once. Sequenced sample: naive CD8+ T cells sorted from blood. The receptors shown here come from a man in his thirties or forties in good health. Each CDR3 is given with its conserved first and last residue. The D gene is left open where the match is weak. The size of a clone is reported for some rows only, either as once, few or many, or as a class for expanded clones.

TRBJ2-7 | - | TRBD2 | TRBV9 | CASSPSTTSGGRVYEQYF | TGTGCCAGCAGCCCTTCCACGACCTCCGGCGGGAGGGTTTACGAGCAGTACTTC
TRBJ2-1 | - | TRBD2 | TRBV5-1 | CASEAGGHYNEQFF | TGCGCCAGCGAAGCGGGGGGACATTACAATGAGCAGTTCTTC
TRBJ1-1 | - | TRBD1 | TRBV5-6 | CASSVTGLVTEAFF | TGTGCCAGCAGCGTGACAGGGTTAGTCACTGAAGCTTTCTTT
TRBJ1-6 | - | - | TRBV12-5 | CASGLVVTKGPYNSPLHF | TGTGCTAGTGGTTTGGTAGTAACGAAAGGGCCCTATAATTCACCCCTCCACTTT
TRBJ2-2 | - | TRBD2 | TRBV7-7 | CASSPRLVAGGTGELFF | TGTGCCAGCAGCCCCAGGCTAGTAGCGGGAGGCACCGGGGAGCTGTTTTTT
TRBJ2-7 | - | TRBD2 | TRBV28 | CASRRGTSGRYYEQYF | TGTGCCAGCAGAAGGGGGACTAGCGGGCGCTACTACGAGCAGTACTTC
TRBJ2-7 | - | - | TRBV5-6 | CASSAQSYEQYF | TGTGCCAGCAGCGCGCAATCCTACGAGCAGTACTTC
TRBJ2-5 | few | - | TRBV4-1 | CASSQDREVGETQYF | TGCGCCAGCAGCCAAGACAGGGAAGTTGGGGAGACCCAGTACTTC
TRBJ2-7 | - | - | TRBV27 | CASSLFSQREQYF | TGTGCCAGCAGTTTATTTTCTCAGCGGGAGCAGTACTTC
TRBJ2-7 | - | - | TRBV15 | CATSSGTGGLEQYF | TGTGCCACCAGCAGCGGGACTGGAGGTTTAGAGCAGTACTTC
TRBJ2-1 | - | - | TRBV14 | CASSPGGAGPGNEQFF | TGTGCCAGCAGTCCTGGGGGTGCAGGGCCTGGTAACGAGCAGTTCTTC
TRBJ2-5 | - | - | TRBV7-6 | CASSFAAGSRETQYF | TGTGCCAGCAGCTTTGCGGCAGGGTCTAGGGAGACCCAGTACTTC
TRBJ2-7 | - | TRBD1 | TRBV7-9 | CASSLGQGALVEQYF | TGTGCCAGCAGCTTAGGACAGGGGGCGCTTGTCGAGCAGTACTTC
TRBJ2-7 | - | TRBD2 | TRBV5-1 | CASSYYGTSDLGNEQYF | TGCGCCAGCAGCTATTACGGGACTAGCGACCTTGGGAACGAGCAGTACTTC
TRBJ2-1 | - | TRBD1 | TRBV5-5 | CASSPDRGLYEQFF | TGTGCCAGCAGCCCAGACAGGGGGCTGTATGAGCAGTTCTTC
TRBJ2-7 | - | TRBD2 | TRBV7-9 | CASSPGLAAEGGEQYF | TGTGCCAGCAGCCCGGGACTAGCGGCAGAAGGAGGCGAGCAGTACTTC
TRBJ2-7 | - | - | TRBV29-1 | CSVRGQGYEQYF | TGCAGCGTCCGGGGGCAGGGCTACGAGCAGTACTTC
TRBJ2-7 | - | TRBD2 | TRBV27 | CASSIGLAGNYEQYF | TGTGCCAGCAGTATAGGACTAGCGGGAAACTACGAGCAGTACTTC
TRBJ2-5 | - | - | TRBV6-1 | CANRESPRETQYF | TGTGCCAACAGGGAAAGTCCAAGGGAGACCCAGTACTTC
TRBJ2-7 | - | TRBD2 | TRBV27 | CASGDTSGYEQYF | TGTGCCAGCGGTGACACTAGCGGGTACGAGCAGTACTTC
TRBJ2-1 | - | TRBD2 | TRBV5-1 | CASSEPLAGAVNEQFF | TGCGCCAGCAGCGAACCACTAGCGGGAGCCGTCAATGAGCAGTTCTTC
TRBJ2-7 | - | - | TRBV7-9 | CASRPGTGTYEQYF | TGTGCCAGCAGACCAGGGACGGGGACCTACGAGCAGTACTTC
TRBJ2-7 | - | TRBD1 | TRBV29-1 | CSVVGQGAYEQYF | TGCAGCGTTGTTGGACAGGGTGCCTACGAGCAGTACTTC
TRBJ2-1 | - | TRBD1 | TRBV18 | CASSPLRTGGHDEQFF | TGTGCCAGCTCCCCACTAAGGACAGGGGGCCACGATGAGCAGTTCTTC
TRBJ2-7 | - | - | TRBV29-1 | CSVELGQQGTIYEQYF | TGCAGCGTTGAACTCGGGCAACAGGGTACTATCTACGAGCAGTACTTC
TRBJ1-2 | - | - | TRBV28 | CASSWPRAGYTF | TGTGCCAGCAGTTGGCCCCGGGCCGGCTACACCTTC
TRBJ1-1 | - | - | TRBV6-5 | CASYDSFSEAFF | TGTGCCAGCTATGACAGTTTTTCTGAAGCTTTCTTT
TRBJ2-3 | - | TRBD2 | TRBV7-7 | CASSLELAGGADTQYF | TGTGCTAGCAGCTTAGAACTAGCGGGAGGGGCAGATACGCAGTATTTT
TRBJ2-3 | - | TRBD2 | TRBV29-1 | CSVSSGSTDTQYF | TGCAGCGTCTCTAGCGGGAGCACAGATACGCAGTATTTT
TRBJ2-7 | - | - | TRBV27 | CASSVAPREKYEQYF | TGTGCCAGCAGTGTAGCCCCCCGGGAGAAGTACGAGCAGTACTTC
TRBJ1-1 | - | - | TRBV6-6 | CASSYSIEGSNTEAFF | TGTGCCAGCAGTTACTCGATAGAGGGGTCGAACACTGAAGCTTTCTTT
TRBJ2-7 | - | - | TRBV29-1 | CSVVWRDSIYEQYF | TGCAGCGTCGTCTGGCGGGACAGTATCTACGAGCAGTACTTC
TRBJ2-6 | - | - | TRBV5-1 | CASGETAGANVLTF | TGCGCCAGCGGGGAGACAGCTGGGGCCAACGTCCTGACTTTC
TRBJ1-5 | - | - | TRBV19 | CASSWSPTRPQHF | TGTGCCAGTAGTTGGTCGCCAACCCGGCCCCAGCATTTT
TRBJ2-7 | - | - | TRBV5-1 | CASSQNVGVEEQYF | TGCGCCAGCAGCCAGAACGTGGGAGTGGAAGAGCAGTACTTC
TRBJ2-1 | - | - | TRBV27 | CASSDRPRDEQFF | TGTGCCAGCAGTGACAGGCCTCGGGATGAGCAGTTCTTC
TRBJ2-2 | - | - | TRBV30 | CAWTHLGAWNTGELFF | TGTGCCTGGACCCACCTGGGGGCCTGGAACACCGGGGAGCTGTTTTTT
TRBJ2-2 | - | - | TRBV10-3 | CAIRAINTGELFF | TGTGCCATCCGGGCCATTAACACCGGGGAGCTGTTTTTT
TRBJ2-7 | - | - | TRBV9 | CASSPQGSPAHEQYF | TGTGCCAGCAGCCCTCAGGGATCCCCCGCGCACGAGCAGTACTTC
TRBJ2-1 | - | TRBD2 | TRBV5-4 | CASSPGLAEQFF | TGTGCCAGCAGCCCCGGACTAGCTGAGCAGTTCTTC
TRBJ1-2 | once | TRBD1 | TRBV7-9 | CASSLDRGRDSCYTF | TGTGCCAGCAGCTTAGACAGGGGGCGTGATTCTTGCTACACCTTC